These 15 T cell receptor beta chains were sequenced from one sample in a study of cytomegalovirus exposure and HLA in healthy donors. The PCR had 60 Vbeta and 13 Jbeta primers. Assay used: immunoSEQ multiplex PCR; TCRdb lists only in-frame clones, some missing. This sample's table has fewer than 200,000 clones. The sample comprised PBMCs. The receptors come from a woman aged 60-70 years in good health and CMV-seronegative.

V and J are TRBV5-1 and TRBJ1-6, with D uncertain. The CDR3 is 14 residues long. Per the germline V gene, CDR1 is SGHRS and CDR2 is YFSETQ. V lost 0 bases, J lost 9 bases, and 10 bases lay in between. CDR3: CASSLDRRGSPLHF. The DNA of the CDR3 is TGCGCCAGCAGCTTGGATCGGCGAGGTTCACCCCTCCACTTT.

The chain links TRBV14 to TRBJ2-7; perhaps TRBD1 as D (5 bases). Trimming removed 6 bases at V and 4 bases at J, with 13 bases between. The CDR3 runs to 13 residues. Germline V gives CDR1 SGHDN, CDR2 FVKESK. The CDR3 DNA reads TGTGCCAGCAGTACAGGAGAGTGGTACGAGCAGTACTTC. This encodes CASSTGEWYEQYF.

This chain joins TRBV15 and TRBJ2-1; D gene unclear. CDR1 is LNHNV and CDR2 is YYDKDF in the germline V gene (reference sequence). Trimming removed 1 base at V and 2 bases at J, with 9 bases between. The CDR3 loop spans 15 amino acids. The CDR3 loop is CATSRVVAPYNEQFF. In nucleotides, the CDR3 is TGTGCCACCAGCAGAGTGGTGGCCCCCTACAATGAGCAGTTCTTC. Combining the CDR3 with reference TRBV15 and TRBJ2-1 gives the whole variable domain DAMVIQNPRYQVTQFGKPVTLSCSQTLNHNVMYWYQQKSSQAPKLLFHYYDKDFNNEADTPDNFQSRRPNTSFCFLDIRSPGLGDTAMYLCATSRVVAPYNEQFFGPGTRLTVL.

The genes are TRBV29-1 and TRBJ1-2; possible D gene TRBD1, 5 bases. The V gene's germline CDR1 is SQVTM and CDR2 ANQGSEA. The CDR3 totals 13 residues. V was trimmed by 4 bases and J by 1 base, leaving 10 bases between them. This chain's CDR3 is CSVAGQLNYGYTF. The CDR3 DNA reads TGCAGCGTTGCCGGACAACTTAACTATGGCTACACCTTC.

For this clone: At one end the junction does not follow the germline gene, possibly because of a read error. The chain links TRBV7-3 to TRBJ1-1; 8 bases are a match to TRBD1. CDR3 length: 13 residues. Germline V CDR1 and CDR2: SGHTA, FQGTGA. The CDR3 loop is CARSSGTGSEAFF. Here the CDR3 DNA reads TGTGCCCGCAGCTCCGGGACAGGATCTGAAGCTTTCTTT.

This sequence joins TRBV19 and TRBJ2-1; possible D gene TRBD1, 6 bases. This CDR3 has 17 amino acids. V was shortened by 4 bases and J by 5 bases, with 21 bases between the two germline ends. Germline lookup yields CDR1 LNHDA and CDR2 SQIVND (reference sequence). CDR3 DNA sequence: TGTGCCAGTAGTACCTCCTCGTGGACAGAAGAAAACAATGAGCAGTTCTTC. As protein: CASSTSSWTEENNEQFF.

The CDR3 coding sequence is TGTGCCAGTACTGGACAGGGGCGCTCCTATAATTCACCCCTCCACTTT. Protein product: CASTGQGRSYNSPLHF. The chain is built from TRBV19 and TRBJ1-6; 9 bases align to TRBD1. J was trimmed by 0 bases and V by 7 bases; bases with no gene match: 4. This CDR3 contains 16 residues. CDR1 and CDR2 from the germline V gene are LNHDA and SQIVND (reference sequence).

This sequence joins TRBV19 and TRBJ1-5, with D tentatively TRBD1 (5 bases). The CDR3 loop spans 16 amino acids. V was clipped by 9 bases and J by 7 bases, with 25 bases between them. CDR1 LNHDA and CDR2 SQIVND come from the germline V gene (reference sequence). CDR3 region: CASTHVGAPGWQPQHF. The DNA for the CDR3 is TGTGCCAGCACCCATGTTGGGGCCCCAGGTTGGCAGCCCCAGCATTTT.

The CDR3 sequence is CASSTRQGIMNTEAFF. The CDR3 DNA follows: TGTGCCAGCAGCACTCGACAGGGGATCATGAACACTGAAGCTTTCTTT. The chain combines TRBV7-9 with TRBJ1-1, with 8 bases identical to TRBD1. J was trimmed by 0 bases and V by 5 bases; bases with no gene match: 8. Looked up from germline, CDR1 is SEHNR and CDR2 is FQNEAQ (reference sequence). The CDR3 length is 16 residues.

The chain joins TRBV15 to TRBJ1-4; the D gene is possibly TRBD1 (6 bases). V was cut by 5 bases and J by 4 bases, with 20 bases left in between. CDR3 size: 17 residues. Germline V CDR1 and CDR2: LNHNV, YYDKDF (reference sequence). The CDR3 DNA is TGTGCCACCAGCCGACAGGTTCTTCAGGGATTTAATGAAAAACTGTTTTTT. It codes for CATSRQVLQGFNEKLFF.

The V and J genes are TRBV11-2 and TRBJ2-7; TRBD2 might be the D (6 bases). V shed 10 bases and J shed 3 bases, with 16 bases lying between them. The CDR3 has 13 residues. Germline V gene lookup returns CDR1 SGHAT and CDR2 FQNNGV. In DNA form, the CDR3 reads TGTGCCACGGGACTCCCGGGCCACTACGAGCAGTACTTC. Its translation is CATGLPGHYEQYF.

The CDR3 DNA is TGTGCCAGCAGTTACGACCGACAGGGGGGTTCACCCCTCCACTTT. Protein sequence: CASSYDRQGGSPLHF. The genes are TRBV6-6 and TRBJ1-6, with 9 positions matching TRBD1. Germline trimming cut 2 bases from V and 9 bases from J; bases unmatched to any gene: 5. Per the germline V gene, CDR1 is MNHNY and CDR2 is SVGAGI (reference sequence). This CDR3 has 15 amino acids.

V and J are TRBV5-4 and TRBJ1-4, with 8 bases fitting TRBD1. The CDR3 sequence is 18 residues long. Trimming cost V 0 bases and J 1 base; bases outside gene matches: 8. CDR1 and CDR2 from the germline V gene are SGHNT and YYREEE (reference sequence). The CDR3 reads CASSLDSGGGGTNEKLFF. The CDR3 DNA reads TGTGCCAGCAGCTTGGATTCAGGGGGCGGGGGAACTAATGAAAAACTGTTTTTT.

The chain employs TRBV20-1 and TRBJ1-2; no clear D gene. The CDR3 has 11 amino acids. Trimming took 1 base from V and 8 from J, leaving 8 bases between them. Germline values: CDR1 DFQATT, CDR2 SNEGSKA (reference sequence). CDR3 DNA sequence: TGCAGTGCTAGAGCGGTACCGGGCTACACCTTC. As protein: CSARAVPGYTF.

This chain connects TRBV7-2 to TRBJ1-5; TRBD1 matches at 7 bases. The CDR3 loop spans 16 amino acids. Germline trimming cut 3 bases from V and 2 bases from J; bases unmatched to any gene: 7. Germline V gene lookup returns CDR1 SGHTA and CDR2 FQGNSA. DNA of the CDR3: TGTGCCAGCAGCTTTGAGACAGGGAATGGCAATCAGCCCCAGCATTTT. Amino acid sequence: CASSFETGNGNQPQHF.